Listed here are 30 T cell receptor beta chains from one sample, sequenced in a study of shared clonotypes between healthy human individuals. This table comes from immunoSEQ multiplex PCR, and its TCRdb copy is limited to in-frame clones, with some not included. The sample consists of fewer than 1.4 million clones, around 78% of them appearing once. The specimen sequenced was memory CD4+ T cells from PBMCs. Specified subset: CD45RA-negative fraction. The receptors shown here come from a man in his late teens or twenties in good health. Some clones in this sample may be carry-over from other donors' samples.

Ten or more counts support this clone. Other DNA sequences in the sample encode the same CDR3. This rearrangement joins TRBV29-1 to TRBJ2-3; D might be TRBD1 or TRBD2, each matching 7 bases. Germline V gives CDR1 SQVTM, CDR2 ANQGSEA. Trimming removed 0 bases at V and 4 bases at J, with 17 bases between. The CDR3 covers 16 residues. The DNA for the CDR3 is TGCAGCGTTGAAGAAGGGAGGGGGCTAGGTCCAGATACGCAGTATTTT. Translating gives CSVEEGRGLGPDTQYF.

The chain links TRBV6-5 to TRBJ2-7, with 9 bases fitting TRBD2. This CDR3 spans 14 amino acids. V lost 5 bases, J lost 0 bases, and 2 bases stayed unmatched. CDR1 is MNHEY and CDR2 is SVGAGI in the germline V gene. The CDR3 here is CASSSSGSSYEQYF. CDR3 DNA sequence: TGTGCCAGCAGTAGTAGCGGGAGCTCCTACGAGCAGTACTTC.

The chain employs TRBV10-3 and TRBJ1-3; D is undetermined. CDR3 size: 14 residues. Trimming stripped 3 bases from V and 1 base from J, with 7 bases between. Germline V gene sequence: CDR1 ENHRY, CDR2 SYGVKD. CDR3 amino acids: CAISDTDSGNTIYF. The CDR3 DNA is TGTGCCATCAGTGACACGGATTCTGGAAACACCATATATTTT.

This chain joins TRBV7-6 and TRBJ2-1, with a tentative D call TRBD2 (5 bases). The CDR3 contains 12 residues. The germline gives CDR1 SGHVS, CDR2 FNYEAQ. Trimming stripped 5 bases from V and 7 bases from J, with 9 bases between. For the CDR3, the DNA is TGTGCCAGCAGCCGAACTAGGAATGAGCAGTTCTTC. Its protein is CASSRTRNEQFF.

This clone was seen more than once but under ten times. The chain carries TRBV6-4 and TRBJ2-5; 9 bases match TRBD2. CDR3 length: 15 residues. Germline values: CDR1 MRHNA, CDR2 SNTAGT. The J segment lost 4 bases and the V segment lost 8 bases, leaving 11 bases of the junction unmatched. Here the CDR3 reads CASPNSGRGIETQYF. The CDR3 DNA is TGTGCCAGCCCCAATAGCGGGAGAGGGATAGAGACCCAGTACTTC.

This sequence joins TRBV9 and TRBJ2-3; tentatively, D is TRBD1 (6 bases). The CDR3 covers 15 residues. The germline V gene has CDR1 SGDLS and CDR2 YYNGEE. V lost 0 bases, J lost 4 bases, and 12 bases lay in between. The CDR3 coding sequence is TGTGCCAGCAGCGTAGCTTCGGCAGGGGCAGATACGCAGTATTTT. Translating it yields CASSVASAGADTQYF.

V is TRBV28 and J is TRBJ1-2; D is perhaps TRBD1 (6 bases). The CDR3 contains 13 residues. Per the germline V gene, CDR1 is MDHEN and CDR2 is SYDVKM. Between the trimmed V and J ends, which lost 3 bases and 8 bases, there was a span of 13 bases. CDR3 residues: CASSFRGIGGYTF. The DNA of the CDR3 is TGTGCCAGCAGTTTTAGGGGGATCGGCGGCTACACCTTC.

The chain combines TRBV5-8 with TRBJ1-5; D gene unclear. Looked up from germline, CDR1 is SGHTS and CDR2 is YDEGEE. Trimming removed 1 base from V and 7 bases from J, with 12 bases in between. This CDR3 is 14 amino acids long. The CDR3 DNA reads as TGTGCCAGCAGCTTGAGAAAGGGCGGGCAGCCCCAGCATTTT. This encodes CASSLRKGGQPQHF.

This chain joins TRBV2 and TRBJ2-7; TRBD2 matches 9 bases. The V gene end was trimmed by 9 bases and the J gene end by 5 bases; junction bases not matched to a gene: 8. The CDR3 spans 13 residues. The V gene's germline CDR1 is SNHLY and CDR2 FYNNEI. The CDR3 sequence is CASGREGPHEQYF. The CDR3 DNA is TGTGCCAGTGGGCGGGAGGGCCCCCACGAGCAGTACTTC.

This rearrangement joins TRBV29-1 to TRBJ2-7, with D hard to call. The CDR3 consists of 12 residues. Germline lookup yields CDR1 SQVTM and CDR2 ANQGSEA. Trimming removed 4 bases from V and 6 bases from J, with 13 bases in between. Written as DNA, the CDR3 is TGCAGCGTTGCTGGGCAGTTACTCGAGCAGTACTTC. Protein: CSVAGQLLEQYF.

In its sample, this clone was seen a few times. The chain carries TRBV7-3 and TRBJ2-1; 15 bases match TRBD2. Germline lookup yields CDR1 SGHTA and CDR2 FQGTGA. The J segment lost 8 bases and the V segment lost 5 bases, leaving 13 bases of the junction unmatched. CDR3 length: 18 residues. CDR3 protein: CASSPLGLAGGRAYEQFF. CDR3 nucleotides: TGTGCCAGCAGCCCCCTGGGACTAGCGGGAGGTAGGGCCTATGAGCAGTTCTTC.

Details on this clone: Other nucleotide sequences from this sample produce the same CDR3. The rearrangement links TRBV18 to TRBJ2-2; no reliable D call. The CDR3 consists of 14 residues. CDR1 is KGHSH, CDR2 LQKENI, per germline. V was clipped by 2 bases and J by 0 bases, with 4 bases between them. Written as DNA, the CDR3 is TGTGCCAGCTCACCAGGGACGAACACCGGGGAGCTGTTTTTT. It yields the protein CASSPGTNTGELFF.

The chain has TRBV21-1 and TRBJ1-4. TRBV21-1 has pseudogene status. The length of the CDR3 is 16 residues. CDR3 sequence reads: CASSKAPGRQDEKLFF. CDR3 DNA sequence: TGTGCCAGCAGCAAAGCACCGGGACGTCAGGATGAAAAACTGTTTTTT.

The rearrangement uses TRBV9 and TRBJ2-1; 9 bases map to TRBD2. The CDR3 has 15 amino acids. The V gene's germline CDR1 is SGDLS and CDR2 YYNGEE. Losses at the gene ends were 4 bases for V and 2 bases for J; bases not matched to a gene: 4. As DNA, the CDR3 is TGTGCCAGCAGCCTTAGCGGGAGCCCCTACAATGAGCAGTTCTTC. This codes for CASSLSGSPYNEQFF.

V and J are TRBV10-3 and TRBJ1-4; 8 bases agree with TRBD1. CDR1 is ENHRY, CDR2 SYGVKD, per germline. V lost 2 bases, J lost 7 bases, and 9 bases stayed unmatched. CDR3 length equals 16 residues. In nucleotides, the CDR3 is TGTGCCATCAGTGAGACCCGACAGGGGCCGCTTGAAAAACTGTTTTTT. Residues: CAISETRQGPLEKLFF.

The chain couples TRBV15 to TRBJ1-4; D is unclear. Trimming pared 0 bases from V and 3 bases from J, leaving 14 bases between. The CDR3 is made up of 17 amino acids. CDR1 is LNHNV and CDR2 is YYDKDF in the germline V gene (reference sequence). The CDR3 coding sequence is TGTGCCACCAGCAGAGATAAAACGGGGAGCTCTAATGAAAAACTGTTTTTT. Its translation is CATSRDKTGSSNEKLFF.

Points on this clone: The sample holds other DNA sequences that translate to the same CDR3. This sequence joins TRBV11-3 and TRBJ2-3; possible D gene TRBD1, 6 bases. CDR3 length: 12 amino acids. In germline, CDR1 is SGHNT, CDR2 YENEEA. Trimming cost V 6 bases and J 6 bases, with 10 bases left between them. For the CDR3, the DNA is TGTGCCAGCAGTCCCACAGGGGATACGCAGTATTTT. It specifies CASSPTGDTQYF. Variable domain in full (rest from reference TRBV11-3 and TRBJ2-3): EAGVVQSPRYKIIEKKQPVAFWCNPISGHNTLYWYLQNLGQGPELLIRYENEEAVDDSQLPKDRFSAERLKGVDSTLKIQPAELGDSAVYLCASSPTGDTQYFGPGTRLTVL.

The chain couples TRBV5-1 to TRBJ2-7; D possibly corresponds to TRBD2 (5 bases). The V gene lost 4 bases and the J gene lost 0 bases, with 11 bases spanning the gap. The CDR3 is 14 residues long. From germline, CDR1 is SGHRS and CDR2 YFSETQ. The chain's CDR3 is CASSQIGSSYEQYF. Here the CDR3 DNA reads TGCGCCAGCAGCCAAATAGGGAGCTCCTACGAGCAGTACTTC.

This clone has only a few counts. The V call is TRBV2, the J call TRBJ2-4, with D hard to call. CDR3 size: 12 residues. CDR1 and CDR2 (germline): SNHLY, FYNNEI. V was trimmed by 3 bases and J by 3 bases, leaving 3 bases between them. CDR3 in amino acids: CASSEHKNIQYF. CDR3 in DNA: TGTGCCAGCAGTGAGCACAAAAACATTCAGTACTTC. The variable domain in full, with the rest retrieved from reference TRBV2 and TRBJ2-4, is EPEVTQTPSHQVTQMGQEVILRCVPISNHLYFYWYRQILGQKVEFLVSFYNNEISEKSEIFDDQFSVERPDGSNFTLKIRSTKLEDSAMYFCASSEHKNIQYFGAGTRLSVL.

The chain joins TRBV7-3 to TRBJ2-5, with D possibly matching TRBD2 (5 bases). Trimming shortened V by 5 bases and J by 5 bases, and 12 bases separated the two germline ends. The CDR3 sequence is 13 residues long. Germline-derived CDR1 and CDR2 are SGHTA and FQGTGA. The CDR3 bases are TGTGCCAGCAGCCCCGGGGTTGCGGAGACCCAGTACTTC. This sequence encodes CASSPGVAETQYF.

CDR3 nucleotides: TGTGCCAGCACGGAACAAACGGGAACTGAAGCTTTCTTT. It translates to CASTEQTGTEAFF. V gene TRBV6-6 combines with J gene TRBJ1-1; the D is unclear. The CDR3 runs to 13 residues. Germline values: CDR1 MNHNY, CDR2 SVGAGI (reference sequence). V shed 7 bases and J shed 5 bases, with 14 bases lying between them.

Here the CDR3 DNA reads TGTGCCAGTAGTACGACAGGGAGTGGTGAAAAACTGTTTTTT. Its translation is CASSTTGSGEKLFF. The V gene is TRBV19, the J gene TRBJ1-4; 7 bases line up with TRBD1. Unmatched junction bases numbered 6, after V lost 4 bases and J lost 7 bases. Per the germline V gene, CDR1 is LNHDA and CDR2 is SQIVND (reference sequence). CDR3 length equals 14 residues.

J is TRBJ2-7 and V is TRBV23-1, with D unclear. TRBV23-1 is known as an ORF, though its function is uncertain. The CDR3 is 13 amino acids. V shed 6 bases and J shed 5 bases, with 14 bases lying between them. DNA for the CDR3: TGCGCCAGCAGCCACCCGGGCCCTCACGAGCAGTACTTC. Translating gives CASSHPGPHEQYF.

The chain couples TRBV18 to TRBJ2-1, with 11 positions matching TRBD1. V gave up 3 bases and J gave up 7 bases; unmatched junction bases: 5. CDR1 is KGHSH and CDR2 is LQKENI in the germline V gene. This CDR3 spans 15 amino acids. CDR3 coding DNA: TGTGCCAGCTCACCGCGGACAGGGGGCGAGAATGAGCAGTTCTTC. Translation: CASSPRTGGENEQFF.

For this clone: A read error may account for a junction end that differs from germline. This sequence joins TRBV27 and TRBJ2-7, with TRBD2 matching 12 bases. Germline V CDR1 and CDR2: MNHEY, SMNVEV (reference sequence). The length of the CDR3 is 12 residues. CDR3 region: CASSASGRAISF. The CDR3 DNA reads TGTGCCAGCAGTGCTAGCGGGAGGGCCATCTCTTTC.

The chain uses TRBV19 and TRBJ1-3; 7 positions match TRBD1. This CDR3 contains 14 residues. Unmatched junction bases numbered 7, after V lost 9 bases and J lost 2 bases. Germline assignment: CDR1 LNHDA and CDR2 SQIVND (reference sequence). This chain's CDR3 is CASATTGTGNTIYF. The CDR3 nucleotides read TGTGCCAGCGCAACGACAGGGACTGGAAACACCATATATTTT.

This clone occurred many times. The chain recombines TRBV5-8 with TRBJ2-7; D tentatively reads TRBD1 or TRBD2 (5 bases each). Trimming took off 2 bases at V and 1 base at J, with 19 bases between the two ends. The CDR3 runs 17 residues. The germline gives CDR1 SGHTS, CDR2 YDEGEE. CDR3 protein: CASSFNPSGRGSYEQYF. For the CDR3, the DNA is TGTGCCAGCAGCTTTAATCCTTCGGGACGGGGATCCTACGAGCAGTACTTC.

This clone was found once. Germline is not matched at one junction end, which may reflect a read error. The chain combines TRBV7-6 with TRBJ2-1, with TRBD2 matching over 10 bases. In germline, CDR1 is SGHVS, CDR2 FNYEAQ. The CDR3 sequence is 17 residues long. The CDR3 DNA follows: TGTGCCAGCAGCTTTAGGCTAGCGGGAGTCTCCCACAATGAGCAGTTCTTC. As protein: CASSFRLAGVSHNEQFF.

This clone was detected a few times. The rearrangement joins TRBV18 to TRBJ1-2; 8 bases match TRBD1. This CDR3 is built from 14 residues. Germline V gene data show CDR1 as KGHSH and CDR2 as LQKENI. The junction had 8 bases not matched to a gene; V was cut back by 3 bases and J by 8 bases. The chain's CDR3 is CASSPLDRADGYTF. CDR3 nucleotides: TGTGCCAGCTCACCTTTGGACAGGGCGGACGGCTACACCTTC.

This clone has just a few counts. The J gene is TRBJ1-3, the V gene TRBV28; D unclear. The CDR3 runs to 16 residues. Germline CDR1 is MDHEN and CDR2 is SYDVKM. Trimming cost V 0 bases and J 4 bases, with 13 bases left between them. DNA of the CDR3: TGTGCCAGCAGTTTATGGAATCGGGGTTTAGGAAACACCATATATTTT. Translation gives CASSLWNRGLGNTIYF.